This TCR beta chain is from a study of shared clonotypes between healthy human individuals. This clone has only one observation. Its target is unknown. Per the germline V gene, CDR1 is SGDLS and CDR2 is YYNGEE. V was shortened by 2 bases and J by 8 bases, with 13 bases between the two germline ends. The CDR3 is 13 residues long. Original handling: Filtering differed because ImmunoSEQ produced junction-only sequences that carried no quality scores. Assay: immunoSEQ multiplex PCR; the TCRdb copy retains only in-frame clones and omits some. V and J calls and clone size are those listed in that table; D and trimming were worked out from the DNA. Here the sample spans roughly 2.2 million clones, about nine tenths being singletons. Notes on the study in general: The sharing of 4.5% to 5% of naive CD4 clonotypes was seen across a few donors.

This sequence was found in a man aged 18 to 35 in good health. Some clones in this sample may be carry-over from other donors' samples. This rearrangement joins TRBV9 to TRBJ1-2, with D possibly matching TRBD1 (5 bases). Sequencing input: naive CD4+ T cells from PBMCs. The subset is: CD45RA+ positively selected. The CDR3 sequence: CASSVTGLGGYTF. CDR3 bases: TGTGCCAGCAGCGTTACAGGTCTAGGGGGCTACACCTTC.